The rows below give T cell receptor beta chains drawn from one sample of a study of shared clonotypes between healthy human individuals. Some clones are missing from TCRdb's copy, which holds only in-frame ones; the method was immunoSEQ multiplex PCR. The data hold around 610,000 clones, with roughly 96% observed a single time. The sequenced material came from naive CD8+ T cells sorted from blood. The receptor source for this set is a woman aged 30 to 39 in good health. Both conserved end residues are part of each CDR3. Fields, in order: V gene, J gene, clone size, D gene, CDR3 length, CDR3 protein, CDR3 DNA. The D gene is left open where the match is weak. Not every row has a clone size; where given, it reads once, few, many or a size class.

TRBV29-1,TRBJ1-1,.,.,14,CSVGGGSPNTEAFF,TGCAGCGTTGGGGGCGGTTCTCCGAACACTGAAGCTTTCTTT
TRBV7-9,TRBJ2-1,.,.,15,CASSLAQGSDNEQFF,TGTGCCAGCAGCTTAGCGCAAGGATCAGACAATGAGCAGTTCTTC
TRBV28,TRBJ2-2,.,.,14,CASSLTGDAGELFF,TGTGCCAGCAGTTTGACGGGGGACGCCGGGGAGCTGTTTTTT
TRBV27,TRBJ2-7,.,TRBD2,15,CASSLWAGGSYEQYF,TGTGCCAGCAGCTTATGGGCGGGAGGGTCCTACGAGCAGTACTTC
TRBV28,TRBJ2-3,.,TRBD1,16,CASSLGTGGSTDTQYF,TGTGCCAGCAGTTTAGGGACAGGGGGTAGCACAGATACGCAGTATTTT
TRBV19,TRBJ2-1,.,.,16,CASSIDSYDSANEQFF,TGTGCCAGTAGTATAGACTCTTATGACTCGGCCAATGAGCAGTTCTTC
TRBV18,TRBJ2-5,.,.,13,CASSRPPGETQYF,TGTGCCAGCTCACGTCCCCCGGGGGAGACCCAGTACTTC
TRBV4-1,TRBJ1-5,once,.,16,CASSQEWGMSNQPQHF,TGCGCCAGCAGCCAAGAGTGGGGTATGAGCAATCAGCCCCAGCATTTT
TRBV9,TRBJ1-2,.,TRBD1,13,CASSATRGDGYTF,TGTGCCAGCAGCGCGACCAGGGGGGACGGCTACACCTTC
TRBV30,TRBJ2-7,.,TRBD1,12,CARQGKSYEQYF,TGTGCCCGACAGGGAAAAAGCTACGAGCAGTACTTC
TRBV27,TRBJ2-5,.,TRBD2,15,CASSLTTSGSKTQYF,TGTGCCAGCAGTTTAACGACTAGCGGGAGTAAGACCCAGTACTTC
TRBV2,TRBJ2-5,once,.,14,CAIYRVLYQETQYF,TGTGCCATCTACAGGGTTTTGTACCAAGAGACCCAGTACTTC
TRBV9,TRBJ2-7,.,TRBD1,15,CASSPLGQGAREQYF,TGTGCCAGCAGCCCACTGGGACAGGGGGCGAGGGAGCAGTACTTC
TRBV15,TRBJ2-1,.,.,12,CAISHSYNEQFF,TGTGCCATCAGCCACTCCTACAATGAGCAGTTCTTC
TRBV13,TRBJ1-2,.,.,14,CASSMADTNYGYTF,TGTGCCAGCAGCATGGCAGATACTAACTATGGCTACACCTTC
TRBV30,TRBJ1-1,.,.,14,CAWSVRGGNTEAFF,TGTGCCTGGAGTGTACGCGGCGGGAACACTGAAGCTTTCTTT
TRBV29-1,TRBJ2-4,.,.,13,CSGLGHTKNIQYF,TGCAGCGGGTTGGGACACACTAAAAACATTCAGTACTTC
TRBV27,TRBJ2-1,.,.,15,CASSLSPSSYNEQFF,TGTGCCAGCAGTTTATCCCCCAGTTCATACAATGAGCAGTTCTTC
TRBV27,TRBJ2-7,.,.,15,CASSLIWSPPYEQYF,TGTGCCAGCAGTTTAATTTGGTCTCCCCCTTACGAGCAGTACTTC
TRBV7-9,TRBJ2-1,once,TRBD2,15,CASSAPAGAYNEQFF,TGTGCCAGCAGCGCCCCAGCGGGAGCATACAATGAGCAGTTCTTC
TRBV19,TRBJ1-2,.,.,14,CASSIGHPNYGYTF,TGTGCCAGTAGTATAGGACACCCTAACTATGGCTACACCTTC
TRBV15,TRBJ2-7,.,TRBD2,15,CATSRGTGGPLEQYF,TGTGCCACCAGCAGAGGCACGGGAGGGCCGCTTGAGCAGTACTTC
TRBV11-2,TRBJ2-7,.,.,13,CASSVGTLYEQYF,TGTGCCAGCAGCGTCGGGACTCTCTACGAGCAGTACTTC
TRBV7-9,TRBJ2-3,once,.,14,CASSLAAGRDTQYF,TGTGCCAGCAGCTTAGCGGCAGGGAGAGATACGCAGTATTTT
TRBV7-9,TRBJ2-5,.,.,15,CASSYPQIGQETQYF,TGTGCCAGCAGCTACCCTCAGATTGGCCAAGAGACCCAGTACTTC
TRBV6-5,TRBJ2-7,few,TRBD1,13,CASSPDRSYEQYF,TGTGCCAGCAGCCCGGACAGGAGCTACGAGCAGTACTTC
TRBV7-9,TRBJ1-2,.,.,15,CASSYGARTNYGYTF,TGTGCCAGCAGCTACGGGGCCCGTACTAACTATGGCTACACCTTC
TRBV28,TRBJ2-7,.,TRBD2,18,CASSLRTSRPTTYFEQYF,TGTGCCAGCAGTTTAAGGACTAGCCGGCCTACTACGTACTTCGAGCAGTACTTC
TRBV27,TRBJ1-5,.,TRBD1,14,CASSPTGGNQPQHF,TGTGCCAGCAGTCCTACAGGGGGAAATCAGCCCCAGCATTTT
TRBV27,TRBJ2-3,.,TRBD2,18,CASSLLTAGGPWVDTQYF,TGTGCCAGCAGTTTATTGACAGCGGGAGGGCCGTGGGTAGATACGCAGTATTTT
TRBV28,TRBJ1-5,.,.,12,CASSLSQGPQHF,TGTGCCAGCAGTTTATCCCAGGGGCCCCAGCATTTT
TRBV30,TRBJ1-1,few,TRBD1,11,CAWSLQGEAFF,TGTGCCTGGAGCCTACAGGGGGAAGCTTTCTTT
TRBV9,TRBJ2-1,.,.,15,CASSVVGEAYNEQFF,TGTGCCAGCAGCGTAGTGGGTGAGGCCTACAATGAGCAGTTCTTC
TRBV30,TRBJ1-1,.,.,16,CAWTENIGLPNTEAFF,TGTGCCTGGACCGAAAACATCGGACTGCCAAACACTGAAGCTTTCTTT
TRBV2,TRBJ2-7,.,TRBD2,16,CASSVTSGRARNEQYF,TGTGCCAGCAGTGTAACAAGCGGGAGGGCCAGGAATGAGCAGTACTTC
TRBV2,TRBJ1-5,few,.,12,CASRPEGQPQHF,TGTGCCAGCAGACCGGAGGGTCAGCCCCAGCATTTT
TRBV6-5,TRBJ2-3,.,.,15,CASSYLRGSTDTQYF,TGTGCCAGCAGTTACCTACGGGGGAGCACAGATACGCAGTATTTT
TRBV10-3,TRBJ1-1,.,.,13,CAIGEDMYTEAFF,TGTGCCATCGGGGAGGATATGTACACTGAAGCTTTCTTT
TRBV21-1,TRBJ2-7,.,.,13,CASSNAVSYEQYF,TGTGCCAGCAGCAACGCCGTTTCCTACGAGCAGTACTTC
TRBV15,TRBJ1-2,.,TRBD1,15,CATSTETGLYYGYTF,TGTGCCACCAGCACAGAGACAGGGCTATACTATGGCTACACCTTC
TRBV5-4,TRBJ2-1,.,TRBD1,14,CASSTRDRGFEQFF,TGTGCCAGCAGCACCCGGGACAGGGGGTTTGAGCAGTTCTTC
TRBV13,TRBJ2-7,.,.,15,CASSLGPRSGVEQYF,TGTGCCAGCAGCCTTGGCCCAAGGTCCGGGGTCGAGCAGTACTTC
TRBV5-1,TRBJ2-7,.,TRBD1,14,CASSFTGGHYEQYF,TGCGCCAGCAGCTTCACAGGGGGGCACTACGAGCAGTACTTC
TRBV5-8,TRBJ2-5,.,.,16,CASSLEAPGPGETQYF,TGTGCCAGCAGCTTGGAGGCCCCGGGACCTGGGGAGACCCAGTACTTC
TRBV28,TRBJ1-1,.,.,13,CASSLIANTEAFF,TGTGCCAGCAGTTTAATTGCGAACACTGAAGCTTTCTTT
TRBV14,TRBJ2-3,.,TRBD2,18,CASSQGEGGRLPTDTQYF,TGTGCCAGCAGCCAAGGGGAAGGCGGGAGGTTGCCCACAGATACGCAGTATTTT
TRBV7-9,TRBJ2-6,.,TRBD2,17,CASSSIRGVAGANVLTF,TGTGCCAGCAGCTCAATACGGGGGGTGGCTGGGGCCAACGTCCTGACTTTC
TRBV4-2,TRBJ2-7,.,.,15,CASSPVIGLPYEQYF,TGTGCCAGCAGCCCAGTAATCGGGCTGCCCTACGAGCAGTACTTC